This T cell receptor beta chain was sequenced during a study of control samples from healthy donors and cancer patients. Only in-frame clones appear in the TCRdb table, and some are missing; sequencing was by immunoSEQ multiplex PCR. The sample carries about 130,000 clones, 85% to 95% recorded once. A remark on this clone: At one boundary the junction diverges from the germline segment, which might be a read error.

This TCR came from a man in his 60s with colorectal cancer. Sample: PBMCs.

CDR3 sequence (DNA): TGTGCCAGCTCACCACCTCAGGGGTCGGAACCAGTCAAGAACTTC. The encoded protein is CASSPPQGSEPVKNF. The V gene is TRBV18, the J gene TRBJ2-7; a possible D gene is TRBD1 (6 bases). The CDR3 length is 15 residues. Germline values: CDR1 KGHSH, CDR2 LQKENI.